The next 24 T cell receptor beta chains were all read from a single sample in a study of blood T cell repertoires in COVID-19 (dated by TCRdb to about 2020). Library preparation was by the immunoSEQ multiplex PCR assay. TCRdb obtained this table from immuneACCESS and retained in-frame rearrangements with V and J assigned. These tables miss some clones; where compared with another copy, unresolved V genes account for less than half of the shortfall, and the remainder is unexplained. A total of 250,000 to 400,000 clones appear in this sample, 70% to 90% of them only once. The top ten clonotypes cover approximately 1.6% of the sample. The source material was peripheral blood. The receptors shown here come from a woman in her twenties or thirties with COVID-19, enrolled during active disease.

This chain links TRBV29-1 with TRBJ1-2; 10 bases align to TRBD1. V shed 6 bases, J shed 4 bases, and the junction held 17 bases outside the gene matches. Germline V gene lookup returns CDR1 SQVTM and CDR2 ANQGSEA. This CDR3 has 17 amino acids. The CDR3 here is CSVRDRGPAPSFYGYTF. The CDR3 coding sequence is TGCAGCGTCCGGGACAGGGGTCCCGCGCCCTCCTTCTATGGCTACACCTTC.

The chain employs TRBV3-1 (or the pseudogene TRBV3-2) and TRBJ1-5; D remains unclear. The CDR3 has 13 amino acids. V lost 2 bases, J lost 5 bases, and 7 bases lay in between. CDR1 LGHDT and CDR2 YNNKEL come from the germline V gene (reference sequence). CDR3: CASSQSFDQPQHF. CDR3 bases: TGTGCCAGCAGCCAATCTTTTGATCAGCCCCAGCATTTT.

V and J are TRBV2 and TRBJ1-5, with TRBD1 as a possible D gene (6 bases). Germline V lookup: CDR1 SNHLY, CDR2 FYNNEI. The length of the CDR3 is 15 residues. V lost 1 base, J lost 7 bases, and 14 bases lay in between. DNA for the CDR3: TGTGCCAGCAGTGAAGAGTCAGGGGTTTTACAGCCCCAGCATTTT. It encodes CASSEESGVLQPQHF.

The chain joins TRBV7-9 to TRBJ1-6; 7 positions match TRBD1. Germline lookup yields CDR1 SEHNR and CDR2 FQNEAQ (reference sequence). V lost 5 bases and J lost 9; bases outside the gene matches: 13. The CDR3 spans 16 residues. CDR3 sequence reads: CASSPMGGGGSSPLHF. The CDR3 region has the DNA TGTGCCAGCAGCCCCATGGGCGGAGGGGGCAGTTCACCCCTCCACTTT.

The chain recombines TRBV5-1 with TRBJ1-2, with D possibly being TRBD1 (5 bases). Trimming shortened V by 0 bases and J by 0 bases, and 9 bases separated the two germline ends. The germline V gene encodes CDR1 SGHRS and CDR2 YFSETQ. This CDR3 has 15 residues. CDR3 sequence reads: CASSLGGSTNYGYTF. The CDR3 nucleotides are TGCGCCAGCAGCTTGGGGGGCAGCACTAACTATGGCTACACCTTC.

V usage is TRBV4-3 and J usage is TRBJ2-2; tentative D call: TRBD1 (6 bases). V was pared by 0 bases and J by 5 bases, with 13 bases between. This CDR3 is built from 16 residues. CDR1 LGHNA and CDR2 YSLEER come from the germline V gene. The DNA of the CDR3 is TGCGCCAGCAGCCAAGATTCAGGGGCTCGGACCGGGGAGCTGTTTTTT. Protein: CASSQDSGARTGELFF.

The V and J genes are TRBV6-2 or TRBV6-3 and TRBJ2-2; 8 bases match TRBD2. Unmatched junction bases numbered 6, after V lost 7 bases and J lost 5 bases. Germline V gives CDR1 MNHEY, CDR2 SVGEGT. There are 14 residues in the CDR3. The CDR3 DNA follows: TGTGCCAGCACCCCGGGAGGGGGGACCGGGGAGCTGTTTTTT. This translates into CASTPGGGTGELFF.

The V gene is TRBV11-2, the J gene TRBJ1-6, with D uncertain. Deletions cut 5 bases from V and 5 bases from J, with 7 bases between. Looked up from germline, CDR1 is SGHAT and CDR2 is FQNNGV. The CDR3 totals 13 residues. The CDR3 DNA is TGTGCCAGCAGCCGGCGGGATAATTCACCCCTCCACTTT. Translation: CASSRRDNSPLHF.

V gene TRBV9 combines with J gene TRBJ2-1, with 8 bases fitting TRBD2. After removal of 1 base from V and 7 bases from J, the junction contained 4 bases not matched to a gene. Germline loops: CDR1 SGDLS, CDR2 YYNGEE. The CDR3 sequence is 14 residues long. The CDR3 loop is CASSVPTSANEQFF. The CDR3 DNA reads as TGTGCCAGCAGCGTACCGACTAGCGCGAATGAGCAGTTCTTC.

This sequence joins TRBV5-4 and TRBJ2-6; 9 positions agree with TRBD1. The ends lost 4 bases at V and 0 bases at J; junction bases unmatched: 8. CDR1 and CDR2 from the germline V gene are SGHNT and YYREEE (reference sequence). This CDR3 has 18 residues. The chain's CDR3 is CASSGGQGYLSGANVLTF. CDR3 DNA: TGTGCCAGCAGCGGGGGACAGGGTTACCTCTCTGGGGCCAACGTCCTGACTTTC.

The chain couples TRBV27 to TRBJ2-5; 9 positions agree with TRBD2. CDR1 is MNHEY, CDR2 SMNVEV, per germline (reference sequence). J gave up 5 bases and V 6 bases, and 19 bases lay outside the gene matches. The CDR3 runs to 18 residues. The chain's CDR3 is CASRTTGWAGGPGETQYF. The CDR3 DNA follows: TGTGCCAGCAGAACCACGGGTTGGGCGGGGGGGCCTGGGGAGACCCAGTACTTC.

This chain links TRBV6-4 with TRBJ1-1, with a possible D match to TRBD1 (5 bases). The CDR3 covers 13 residues. V was shortened by 8 bases and J by 6 bases, with 16 bases between the two germline ends. Germline V gives CDR1 MRHNA, CDR2 SNTAGT. The DNA of the CDR3 is TGTGCCAGCCCCCAGGGTAGGGGCGCTGAAGCTTTCTTT. Protein: CASPQGRGAEAFF.

CDR3 nucleotides: TGTGCCAGCAGCTTAATAGATTCACCCCTCCACTTT. This encodes CASSLIDSPLHF. This chain joins TRBV7-9 and TRBJ1-6, with D unclear. Germline lookup yields CDR1 SEHNR and CDR2 FQNEAQ (reference sequence). CDR3 length equals 12 residues. V was pared by 2 bases and J by 8 bases, with 4 bases between. The entire variable domain, with the rest obtained from reference TRBV7-9 and TRBJ1-6, is as follows: DTGVSQNPRHKITKRGQNVTFRCDPISEHNRLYWYRQTLGQGPEFLTYFQNEAQLEKSRLLSDRFSAERPKGSFSTLEIQRTEQGDSAMYLCASSLIDSPLHFGNGTRLTVT.

This rearrangement joins TRBV11-2 to TRBJ2-1; 9 positions agree with TRBD1. Germline CDR1 reads SGHAT; CDR2 reads FQNNGV. The CDR3 is 18 residues long. V dropped 4 bases and J dropped 9; count of bases not matched to a gene: 19. The CDR3 region is CASSSHRGRLKELSEQFF. For the CDR3, the DNA is TGTGCCAGCAGCTCCCACAGGGGGCGGTTAAAGGAGCTTAGTGAGCAGTTCTTC.

J is TRBJ1-6 and V is TRBV6-2 or TRBV6-3; D remains unclear. Between the trimmed V and J ends, which lost 4 bases and 7 bases, there was a span of 11 bases. Germline V CDR1 and CDR2: MNHEY, SVGEGT. CDR3 length: 14 residues. The CDR3 spells CASSSPRSNSPLHF. The CDR3 DNA follows: TGTGCCAGCAGTTCTCCACGGTCAAATTCACCCCTCCACTTT.

This clone appeared once. The J gene is TRBJ2-1, the V gene TRBV2; TRBD2 agrees at 8 bases. The CDR3 covers 16 residues. The trim removed 8 bases at V and 0 bases at J, leaving 9 bases unmatched. Germline CDR1 reads SNHLY; CDR2 reads FYNNEI. The CDR3 region is CASSLAGGLSYNEQFF. The DNA for the CDR3 is TGTGCCAGCTCTTTGGCGGGGGGTCTCTCCTACAATGAGCAGTTCTTC.

V usage is TRBV19 and J usage is TRBJ2-5; 7 positions match TRBD1. Per germline, CDR1 LNHDA and CDR2 SQIVND (reference sequence). Losses at the gene ends were 6 bases for V and 1 base for J; bases not matched to a gene: 5. CDR3 length: 14 residues. This chain's CDR3 is CASRTQGTQETQYF. The CDR3 DNA reads TGTGCCAGTAGGACACAGGGGACCCAAGAGACCCAGTACTTC.

The chain uses TRBV28 and TRBJ1-5; no definite D call. Trimming left V 4 bases short and J 3 bases short, with 7 bases between. Germline V gene data show CDR1 as MDHEN and CDR2 as SYDVKM. The CDR3 runs to 13 residues. CDR3 in amino acids: CASSSQTNQPQHF. In DNA, the CDR3 is TGTGCCAGCAGTTCACAGACCAATCAGCCCCAGCATTTT.

The J gene is TRBJ1-2, the V gene TRBV29-1, with TRBD1 as a possible D gene (6 bases). Germline V CDR1 and CDR2: SQVTM, ANQGSEA. Trimming took 6 bases from V and 4 from J, leaving 12 bases between them. This CDR3 region has 12 residues. This chain's CDR3 is CSVLEGGYGYTF. The CDR3, as DNA: TGCAGCGTATTAGAAGGGGGCTATGGCTACACCTTC. The whole variable domain, remainder taken from reference TRBV29-1 and TRBJ1-2, is SAVISQKPSRDICQRGTSLTIQCQVDSQVTMMFWYRQQPGQSLTLIATANQGSEATYESGFVIDKFPISRPNLTFSTLTVSNMSPEDSSIYLCSVLEGGYGYTFGSGTRLTVV.

The chain joins TRBV12-3 or TRBV12-4 to TRBJ1-2; D is undetermined. This CDR3 region has 13 residues. The V end was cut by 5 bases, the J end by 5 bases, with 12 bases between. CDR3: CASSDLGGYGYTF. CDR3 in DNA: TGTGCCAGCAGTGACCTTGGAGGGTATGGCTACACCTTC.

The chain is built from TRBV5-1 and TRBJ1-1; the D gene is possibly TRBD1 (5 bases). V was clipped by 4 bases and J by 2 bases, with 18 bases between them. The CDR3 is made up of 16 amino acids. Germline CDR1 SGHRS, CDR2 YFSETQ. Here the CDR3 reads CASSPGAVWTNTEAFF. The CDR3 bases are TGCGCCAGCAGCCCGGGTGCGGTGTGGACAAACACTGAAGCTTTCTTT.

This clone came up once. CDR3 in DNA: TGTGCCAGCTCACCTGTACAGACAGGGGACACTGAAGCTTTCTTT. This encodes CASSPVQTGDTEAFF. The rearrangement links TRBV18 to TRBJ1-1; 8 bases agree with TRBD1. CDR3 length equals 15 residues. CDR1 and CDR2 from the germline V gene are KGHSH and LQKENI. Losses at the gene ends were 3 bases for V and 3 bases for J; bases not matched to a gene: 6. Variable domain in full (rest from reference TRBV18 and TRBJ1-1): NAGVMQNPRHLVRRRGQEARLRCSPMKGHSHVYWYRQLPEEGLKFMVYLQKENIIDESGMPKERFSAEFPKEGPSILRIQQVVRGDSAAYFCASSPVQTGDTEAFFGQGTRLTVV.

The chain recombines TRBV9 with TRBJ2-1; TRBD1 matches 9 bases. The CDR3 is 15 residues long. The germline CDR1 and CDR2 sequences are SGDLS and YYNGEE. V trimming: 3 bases; J trimming: 12 bases; junction bases outside the gene matches: 13. As DNA, the CDR3 is TGTGCCAGCAGCGCGGGGGTGGGACAGGGAAACAGGCAGTTCTTC. Its protein product is CASSAGVGQGNRQFF.

The rearrangement joins TRBV9 to TRBJ2-2, with TRBD1 identical over 9 bases. V shed 7 bases, J shed 6 bases, and the junction held 1 base outside the gene matches. The CDR3 covers 12 residues. CDR1 and CDR2 from the germline V gene are SGDLS and YYNGEE. CDR3 coding DNA: TGTGCCAGCGGACAGGGGTCCGGGGAGCTGTTTTTT. It yields the protein CASGQGSGELFF.